This is a list of T cell receptor beta chains from one sample in a study of OX40 agonist ivuxolimab in advanced cancers. Sequencing used immunoSEQ multiplex PCR; TCRdb keeps in-frame clones, though not all of them. The data contain roughly 77,000 clones, around 90% of them singletons. The material was CD4+ or CD8+ T cells sorted from blood, obtained in a trial of the OX40 agonist ivuxolimab. These receptors all stem from an adult with an advanced solid tumor such as melanoma, head and neck, liver or kidney cancer. CDR3s include the opening cysteine and the closing phenylalanine or tryptophan. D genes are given only for firm matches. Expanded clones are given a class, and other clones once, few, many or no size at all.

>NA|TRBV4-3|16|TRBJ2-7|NA
TGCGCCAGCAGCCAAGATATGGCAGGGGAGGTAGACGAGCAGTACTTC
CASSQDMAGEVDEQYF
>NA|TRBV10-3|13|TRBJ2-1|NA
TGTGCCATCACTTCAGACCCCCTAGCGGAGCAGTTCTTC
CAITSDPLAEQFF
>TRBD1|TRBV13|16|TRBJ2-2|NA
TGTGCCAGCAGCTACCGGGACAGGGAGGAAGCCGGGGAGCTGTTTTTT
CASSYRDREEAGELFF
>NA|TRBV6-6|12|TRBJ1-1|NA
TGTGCCAGCAGTTATGGCGGCACTGAAGCTTTCTTT
CASSYGGTEAFF
>TRBD1|TRBV9|20|TRBJ1-2|once
TGTGCCAGCAGCACCCCAAAAACCGGACAGGGAACCCGTATGTACTATGGCTACACCTTC
CASSTPKTGQGTRMYYGYTF
>TRBD1|TRBV4-2|16|TRBJ2-7|NA
TGTGCCAGCAGCCGCGAAACAGGGGGTAGCTCCTACGAGCAGTACTTC
CASSRETGGSSYEQYF
>TRBD1|TRBV19|12|TRBJ2-7|NA
TGTGCCAGTACTACTGACAGGGCCGAGCAGTACTTC
CASTTDRAEQYF
>NA|TRBV6-6|14|TRBJ2-5|medium-sized
TGTGCCAGCAGTTACAGCGGGCCCCAAGAGACCCAGTACTTC
CASSYSGPQETQYF
>NA|TRBV14|18|TRBJ2-1|NA
TGTGCCAGCAGCCACCCATCAGGGGGGGGCAGCTCCTACAATGAGCAGTTCTTC
CASSHPSGGGSSYNEQFF
>NA|TRBV6-5|15|TRBJ2-2|once
TGTGCCAGCAGTTACGAAGACAGGAACACCGGGGAGCTGTTTTTT
CASSYEDRNTGELFF
>NA|TRBV27|15|TRBJ2-7|NA
TGTGCCAGCAGTTTATCAAGGGGCGGCTCCTACGAGCAGTACTTC
CASSLSRGGSYEQYF
>TRBD1|TRBV4-2|16|TRBJ1-2|NA
TGTGCCAGCAGCCAAGAGGACAGGGGAGCTAACTATGGCTACACCTTC
CASSQEDRGANYGYTF
>NA|TRBV19|13|TRBJ2-1|NA
TGTGCCACATCGGACGGCCCATACAATGAGCAGTTCTTC
CATSDGPYNEQFF
>NA|TRBV5-6|12|TRBJ2-1|NA
TGTGCCAGCAGCTTGGGAGGCAATGAGCAGTTCTTC
CASSLGGNEQFF
>NA|TRBV7-9|13|TRBJ2-7|NA
TGTGCCAGCACCGCCCACCGGGGCTACGAGCAGTACTTC
CASTAHRGYEQYF
>NA|TRBV6-5|13|TRBJ2-2|NA
TGTGCCAGCGGGATCTCCCCCGCCGGGGAGCTGTTTTTT
CASGISPAGELFF
>NA|TRBV15|15|TRBJ2-2|NA
TGTGCCACCAGCATGGTGGCAGTAAACACCGGGGAGCTGTTTTTT
CATSMVAVNTGELFF
>NA|TRBV7-9|13|TRBJ1-1|NA
TGTGCCAGCAGCTTAGTGGGGGGAGCGGGAGCTTTCTTT
CASSLVGGAGAFF
>NA|TRBV27|14|TRBJ1-5|NA
TGTGCCAGCAGTCCCTCCGGGGGGCGCGGGCCCCAGCATTTT
CASSPSGGRGPQHF
>NA|TRBV5-5|14|TRBJ1-5|NA
TGTGCCAGCAGATCGAGCATCGGTGATCAGCCCCAGCATTTT
CASRSSIGDQPQHF
>NA|TRBV12-5|13|TRBJ1-1|NA
TGTGCTAGTGGTTCCCCACTGAACACTGAAGCTTTCTTT
CASGSPLNTEAFF
>NA|TRBV25-1|16|TRBJ2-3|NA
TGTGCCAGCAGTGAGGTTGCCCGGGACAAGTACGTTACGCAGTATTTT
CASSEVARDKYVTQYF
>TRBD1|TRBV4-3|14|TRBJ1-1|NA
TGCGCCAGCAGCCACGTTGGTGGAGGGGGCGAAGCTTTCTTT
CASSHVGGGGEAFF
>TRBD2|TRBV4-1|14|TRBJ2-5|NA
TGCGCCAGCAGCCAGGGGGGACTAACGGAGACCCAGTACTTC
CASSQGGLTETQYF
>NA|TRBV5-8|15|TRBJ2-1|once
TGTGCCAGCAGCTTGGCGTCTAGCGAGTACAATGAGCAGTTCTTC
CASSLASSEYNEQFF
>NA|TRBV19|14|TRBJ1-2|NA
TGTGCCAGTAGTATAGTAGGGGCCGGCTATGGCTACACCTTC
CASSIVGAGYGYTF
>NA|TRBV27|13|TRBJ1-1|few
TGTGCCAGCAGTTTAGGGACCCACACTGAAGCTTTCTTT
CASSLGTHTEAFF
>NA|TRBV9|12|TRBJ2-7|NA
TGTGCCAGCAGCGAGCCCCGCTCCGAGCAGTACTTC
CASSEPRSEQYF
>NA|TRBV9|15|TRBJ1-2|NA
TGTGCCAGCAGCGTAGGGTCACAAGGGTTGGGTGGCTACACCTTC
CASSVGSQGLGGYTF
>NA|TRBV19|15|TRBJ2-1|NA
TGTGCCAGTAGTATCCTTACCATCGGCTACAATGAGCAGTTCTTC
CASSILTIGYNEQFF
>NA|TRBV4-2|15|TRBJ2-7|NA
TGTGCCAGCAGCCCGCAAAACAGGGTAGGGAACGAGCAGTACTTC
CASSPQNRVGNEQYF
>NA|TRBV4-1|14|TRBJ2-2|NA
TGCGCCAGCAGCCAAGGACAGTTCACCGGGGAGCTGTTTTTT
CASSQGQFTGELFF
>NA|TRBV25-1|12|TRBJ2-1|NA
TGTGCCAGCAGTTTAGAGGGAGGTGAGCAGTTCTTC
CASSLEGGEQFF
>NA|TRBV9|17|TRBJ2-2|NA
TGTGCCAGCAGCGAGGGAAGGTTAGACAGGAACACCGGGGAGCTGTTTTTT
CASSEGRLDRNTGELFF
>NA|TRBV10-2|14|TRBJ1-1|NA
TGCGCCAGCAGTGATGACCCCTCAACTCTCGGAGCTTTCTTT
CASSDDPSTLGAFF
>NA|TRBV27|16|TRBJ1-3|NA
TGTGCCAGCAGTTTATCTGTCGGGGACTCTGGAAACACCATATATTTT
CASSLSVGDSGNTIYF
>TRBD2|TRBV4-1|16|TRBJ2-7|NA
TGCGCCAGCAGCCAAGATCCCGAGGAGCGGGGCTACGAGCAGTACTTC
CASSQDPEERGYEQYF
>TRBD1|TRBV2|14|TRBJ1-5|once
TGTGCCAGCAGACTGACAGGGGAGGGTCAGCCCCAGCATTTT
CASRLTGEGQPQHF
>NA|TRBV5-1|18|TRBJ1-1|NA
TGCGCCAGCTATCCAAAAGGGCGGGAATACACGATGAACACTGAAGCTTTCTTT
CASYPKGREYTMNTEAFF
>NA|TRBV9|13|TRBJ2-4|NA
TGTGCCAGCAGCCTGGGACACCCAGACATTCAGTACTTC
CASSLGHPDIQYF
>NA|TRBV19|15|TRBJ2-4|NA
TGTGCCAGTAGTATAGTCCAGGGGGCCAAAAACATTCAGTACTTC
CASSIVQGAKNIQYF
>TRBD1|TRBV2|14|TRBJ1-1|once
TGTGCCAGCATTCAAGGGGGCGGTCACACTGAAGCTTTCTTT
CASIQGGGHTEAFF
>TRBD2|TRBV9|15|TRBJ2-3|NA
TGTGCCAGCAGCTTGAGTGGGACTAGCAGCGCTACGCAGTATTTT
CASSLSGTSSATQYF
>NA|TRBV2|12|TRBJ2-7|NA
TGTGCCGGGGCCGGCGGGCCCGGGGAGCAGTACTTC
CAGAGGPGEQYF
>TRBD1|TRBV4-2|17|TRBJ1-5|NA
TGTGCCAGCAGCCAAGATCCCCCAACAGGGGGCAGTCAGCCCCAGCATTTT
CASSQDPPTGGSQPQHF
>TRBD1|TRBV9|15|TRBJ1-4|NA
TGTGCCAGCAGCGGAGACCGGGACAGTTTGGGAAAACTGTTTTTT
CASSGDRDSLGKLFF
>TRBD1|TRBV9|8|TRBJ2-3|once
TGTGCCAGCGGGGACAGTAATTTT
CASGDSNF
>NA|TRBV5-1|16|TRBJ2-1|NA
TGCGCCAGCAGCTTGTTCGCGGGGCCTTCCTACAATGAGCAGTTCTTC
CASSLFAGPSYNEQFF
>TRBD1|TRBV7-2|14|TRBJ2-5|NA
TGTGCCAGCAGCTACGGACAGGGTGGAGAGACCCAGTACTTC
CASSYGQGGETQYF
>TRBD2|TRBV5-6|17|TRBJ2-4|NA
TGTGCCAGCGGTTTAGCGGGGGGGAGTCTATCCAAAAACATTCAGTACTTC
CASGLAGGSLSKNIQYF
>NA|TRBV5-4|18|TRBJ2-6|NA
TGTGCCAGCAGCTTGGATGGTGCGGGGTTCCCTGGGGCCAACGTCCTGACTTTC
CASSLDGAGFPGANVLTF
>NA|TRBV27|15|TRBJ2-1|NA
TGTGCCAGCAGTTTTGAAGGGGGGGGGATTCGTGAGCAGTTCTTC
CASSFEGGGIREQFF
>NA|TRBV27|15|TRBJ1-3|NA
TGTGCCAGCAGTTTATCCGGGGGGGCTGGAAACACCATATATTTT
CASSLSGGAGNTIYF
>TRBD2|TRBV5-4|16|TRBJ2-7|NA
TGTGCCAGCAGCTTGCGCGGGCGGGGGGTCTTCTACGAGCAGTACTTC
CASSLRGRGVFYEQYF